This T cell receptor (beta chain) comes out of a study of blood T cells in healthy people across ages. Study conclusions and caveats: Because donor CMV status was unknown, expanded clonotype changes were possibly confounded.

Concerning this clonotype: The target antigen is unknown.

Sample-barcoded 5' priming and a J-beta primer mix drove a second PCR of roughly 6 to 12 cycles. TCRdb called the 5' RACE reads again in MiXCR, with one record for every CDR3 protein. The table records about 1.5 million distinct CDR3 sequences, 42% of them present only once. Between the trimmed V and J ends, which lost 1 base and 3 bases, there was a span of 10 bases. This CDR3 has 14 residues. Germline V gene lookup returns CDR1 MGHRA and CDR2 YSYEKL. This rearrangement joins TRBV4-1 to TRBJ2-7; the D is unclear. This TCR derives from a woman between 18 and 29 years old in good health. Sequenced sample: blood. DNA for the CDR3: TGCGCCAGCAGCCAAGCAAGAAACAGCTACGAGCAGTACTTC. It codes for CASSQARNSYEQYF.